These 9 T cell receptor beta chains were sequenced from one sample in a study of siplizumab effects on memory and regulatory T cells. Method: immunoSEQ multiplex PCR; TCRdb's copy keeps in-frame clones and lacks some. The sample lists 110,000 or so clones, 80% to 95% occurring once. The sample consisted of non-Treg CD4+ T cells sorted from blood. The source is a human donor in good health.

The V call is TRBV5-6, the J call TRBJ1-4; D perhaps matches TRBD1 (6 bases). The CDR3 covers 14 residues. CDR1 and CDR2 (germline): SGHDT, YYEEEE. The germline V and J ends were trimmed by 1 base and 7 bases, with 11 bases remaining between them. The CDR3 bases are TGTGCCAGCAGCTTGTTACAGGGACGTGAAAAACTGTTTTTT. Its translation is CASSLLQGREKLFF.

The chain employs TRBV6-1 and TRBJ1-1; D may be TRBD1 (5 bases). Trimming took off 10 bases at V and 1 base at J, with 16 bases between the two ends. CDR1 and CDR2 from the germline V gene are MNHNS and SASEGT. There are 14 residues in the CDR3. The CDR3 DNA follows: TGTGCCACCAGGTGGGCCAGGGCGAACACTGAAGCTTTCTTT. It is translated as CATRWARANTEAFF.

V gene TRBV19 combines with J gene TRBJ2-3; D is possibly TRBD2 (5 bases). The germline V gene has CDR1 LNHDA and CDR2 SQIVND (reference sequence). The CDR3 is 15 amino acids. V dropped 5 bases and J dropped 1 base, with 13 bases sitting between them. The CDR3 spells CASSQPGLGTDTQYF. In DNA form, the CDR3 reads TGTGCCAGTAGTCAGCCGGGGTTAGGCACAGATACGCAGTATTTT. Full variable domain (missing parts from reference TRBV19 and TRBJ2-3): DGGITQSPKYLFRKEGQNVTLSCEQNLNHDAMYWYRQDPGQGLRLIYYSQIVNDFQKGDIAEGYSVSREKKESFPLTVTSAQKNPTAFYLCASSQPGLGTDTQYFGPGTRLTVL.

The chain couples TRBV7-2 to TRBJ1-2, with D perhaps matching TRBD1 (6 bases). CDR1 and CDR2 from the germline V gene are SGHTA and FQGNSA. CDR3 length: 13 residues. The V and J ends lost 5 bases and 3 bases respectively, with 10 bases between them. The CDR3 loop reads CASSLNRDYGYTF. For the CDR3, the DNA is TGTGCCAGCAGCCTCAACAGGGACTATGGCTACACCTTC.

A single count supports this clone. The chain has TRBV11-2 and TRBJ1-1; tentative D call: TRBD1 (6 bases). The CDR3 sequence is 15 residues long. Trimming removed 7 bases at V and 2 bases at J, with 17 bases between. The germline V gene encodes CDR1 SGHAT and CDR2 FQNNGV. For the CDR3, the DNA is TGTGCCAGCACCCCCATACAGGGTAGAAACACTGAAGCTTTCTTT. Translated: CASTPIQGRNTEAFF. Combining the CDR3 with reference TRBV11-2 and TRBJ1-1 gives the whole variable domain EAGVAQSPRYKIIEKRQSVAFWCNPISGHATLYWYQQILGQGPKLLIQFQNNGVVDDSQLPKDRFSAERLKGVDSTLKIQPAKLEDSAVYLCASTPIQGRNTEAFFGQGTRLTVV.

This chain joins TRBV19 and TRBJ2-3; tentatively, D is TRBD2 (7 bases). This CDR3 has 15 amino acids. Germline values: CDR1 LNHDA, CDR2 SQIVND (reference sequence). Trimming took 3 bases from V and 6 from J, leaving 16 bases between them. The CDR3 region is CASSMGGGASDTQYF. The CDR3 DNA sequence: TGTGCCAGTAGTATGGGTGGGGGGGCCTCGGATACGCAGTATTTT.

The V and J genes are TRBV7-2 and TRBJ1-3, with TRBD1 as a possible D gene (5 bases). Germline V CDR1 and CDR2: SGHTA, FQGNSA. The CDR3 totals 17 residues. V was pared by 1 base and J by 3 bases, with 16 bases between. This chain's CDR3 is CASSLDGLGGLGNTIYF. The CDR3 region has the DNA TGTGCCAGCAGCTTAGATGGGCTGGGGGGACTTGGAAACACCATATATTTT.

The rearrangement uses TRBV19 and TRBJ2-5, with D unclear. Germline V gene sequence: CDR1 LNHDA, CDR2 SQIVND (reference sequence). This CDR3 has 14 amino acids. V shed 6 bases and J shed 1 base, with 12 bases lying between them. The CDR3 here is CASSTPMLQETQYF. Here the CDR3 DNA reads TGTGCCAGTAGCACCCCAATGCTCCAAGAGACCCAGTACTTC.

V gene TRBV6-1 combines with J gene TRBJ1-4; no definite D call. Looked up from germline, CDR1 is MNHNS and CDR2 is SASEGT. With 2 bases removed from V and 4 bases from J, the gap between germline ends came to 14 bases. The CDR3 has 16 amino acids. The DNA for the CDR3 is TGTGCCAGCAGTGAATCCAGCAGCGGGTATAATGAAAAACTGTTTTTT. Its translation is CASSESSSGYNEKLFF.